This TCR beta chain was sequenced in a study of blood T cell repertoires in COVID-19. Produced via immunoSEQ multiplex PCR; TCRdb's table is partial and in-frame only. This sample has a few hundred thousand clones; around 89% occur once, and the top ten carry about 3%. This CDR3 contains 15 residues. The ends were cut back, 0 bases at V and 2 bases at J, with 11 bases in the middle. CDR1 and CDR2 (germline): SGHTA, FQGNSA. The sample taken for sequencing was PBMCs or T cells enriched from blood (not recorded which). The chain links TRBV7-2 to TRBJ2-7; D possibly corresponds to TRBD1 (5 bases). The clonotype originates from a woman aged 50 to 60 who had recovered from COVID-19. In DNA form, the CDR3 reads TGTGCCAGCAGCTTAGCCGCAGGGTTTACCTACGAGCAGTACTTC. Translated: CASSLAAGFTYEQYF.